This T cell receptor (beta chain) was observed in a study of blood T cell repertoires in COVID-19. Here immunoSEQ multiplex PCR was the method, and the copy in TCRdb shows in-frame clones only, minus some. The table records about 110,000 clones, roughly 90% of them present only once. V was pared by 11 bases and J by 0 bases, with 26 bases between. Germline V lookup: CDR1 SEHNR, CDR2 FQNEAQ (reference sequence). The CDR3 is 18 amino acids. The chain has TRBV7-9 and TRBJ2-1, with a tentative D call TRBD2 (6 bases). This TCR was recovered from a middle-aged man with active or convalescent COVID-19. Sequences were obtained from peripheral blood. The CDR3 sequence is CAGGKGLLLSTSYNEQFF. The DNA for the CDR3 is TGTGCCGGAGGGAAGGGACTCCTCCTATCTACCTCCTACAATGAGCAGTTCTTC.